This T cell receptor beta chain emerged from a study of T cells in tuberculosis. Profiled with immunoSEQ multiplex PCR; TCRdb holds only in-frame clones, not every one. Here the sample spans roughly 34,000 clones, under 95% being singletons. Trimming removed 2 bases at V and 7 bases at J, with 9 bases between. CDR3 length equals 12 residues. Germline lookup yields CDR1 SGHKS and CDR2 YYEKEE (reference sequence). The material sequenced was PBMCs. This receptor was identified in a donor aged 10 to 29 with latent tuberculosis or without tuberculosis infection. Some clones in this sample may be carry-over from other donors' samples. The chain links TRBV5-5 to TRBJ1-2, with no clear D. The CDR3 sequence is CASSFDFGGYTF. The DNA for the CDR3 is TGTGCCAGCAGCTTCGATTTCGGTGGCTACACCTTC. The variable domain in full, with the rest retrieved from reference TRBV5-5 and TRBJ1-2, is DAGVTQSPTHLIKTRGQQVTLRCSPISGHKSVSWYQQVLGQGPQFIFQYYEKEERGRGNFPDRFSARQFPNYSSELNVNALLLGDSALYLCASSFDFGGYTFGSGTRLTVV.